The 20 T cell receptor beta chains in this list originate from one sample, sequenced in a study of response to subunit inactivated influenza vaccine. TCRdb processed the RT-PCR reads anew with MiXCR; each CDR3 protein has one entry. Of approximately 300,000 distinct CDR3 sequences in the sample, 20% to 25% were seen once. The sequencing used PBMCs from blood, collected 21 months after vaccination. Receptor source: a man aged 45-69 years who received an inactivated influenza vaccine.

The J gene is TRBJ1-5, the V gene TRBV6-6; no definite D call. Germline assignment: CDR1 MNHNY and CDR2 SVGAGI (reference sequence). The CDR3 has 13 residues. Trimming stripped 4 bases from V and 6 bases from J, with 10 bases between. In DNA, the CDR3 is TGTGCCAGCAGTTTGCAGGACGCTCAGCCCCAGCATTTT. Protein product: CASSLQDAQPQHF.

This clonotype appeared a few times. The chain uses TRBV20-1 and TRBJ1-4, with D maybe TRBD1 (5 bases). Germline V gene lookup returns CDR1 DFQATT and CDR2 SNEGSKA (reference sequence). The CDR3 covers 13 residues. Trimming stripped 4 bases from V and 7 bases from J, with 13 bases between. CDR3 DNA: TGCAGTGCTACCGGGGCGGTCGGTGAAAAACTGTTTTTT. Translated: CSATGAVGEKLFF.

The table lists this clonotype with many counts. A read error may account for a junction end that differs from germline. This chain links TRBV7-7 with TRBJ2-1; 10 bases map to TRBD2. The CDR3 sequence is 16 residues long. Germline V gene data show CDR1 as SSHAT and CDR2 as FNYEAQ (reference sequence). The chain's CDR3 is CASSPSGTSAYNEQFF. The CDR3 region has the DNA TGTGCTAGCAGCCCATCCGGGACTAGCGCTTACAATGAGCAGTTCTTC.

This clonotype was counted between two and nine times. The chain has TRBV7-9 and TRBJ2-7; 10 bases are a match to TRBD2. Germline CDR1 SEHNR, CDR2 FQNEAQ (reference sequence). This CDR3 spans 17 amino acids. The trim removed 6 bases at V and 6 bases at J, leaving 17 bases unmatched. The CDR3 DNA reads TGTGCCAGCAGGGGGGGGGCTAGCGGGAGACTTGGCTCCGAGCAGTACTTC. Translating it yields CASRGGASGRLGSEQYF.

This clonotype was seen a handful of times. J is TRBJ2-3 and V is TRBV28, with 10 positions matching TRBD2. Germline CDR1 reads MDHEN; CDR2 reads SYDVKM. The V gene end was trimmed by 0 bases and the J gene end by 0 bases; junction bases not matched to a gene: 6. This CDR3 is built from 18 residues. This CDR3 is CASSLWASGGSSTDTQYF. CDR3 nucleotides: TGTGCCAGCAGTTTATGGGCTAGCGGGGGCAGTAGCACAGATACGCAGTATTTT.

The rearrangement uses TRBV29-1 and TRBJ2-3, with D maybe TRBD1 (7 bases). The CDR3 loop spans 15 amino acids. CDR1 and CDR2 (germline): SQVTM, ANQGSEA. With 6 bases removed from V and 3 bases from J, the gap between germline ends came to 19 bases. CDR3 protein: CSVLRTGGATDTQYF. CDR3 DNA sequence: TGCAGCGTGCTTCGGACAGGCGGGGCGACAGATACGCAGTATTTT.

The V call is TRBV12-3 or TRBV12-4, the J call TRBJ2-5; D gene uncertain. The germline V and J ends were trimmed by 5 bases and 5 bases, with 6 bases remaining between them. There are 11 residues in the CDR3. The CDR3 region is CASSQWETQYF. CDR3 in DNA: TGTGCCAGCAGTCAGTGGGAGACCCAGTACTTC.

The chain links TRBV28 to TRBJ1-1; 7 bases are shared with TRBD1. The germline gives CDR1 MDHEN, CDR2 SYDVKM. The trim removed 7 bases at V and 11 bases at J, leaving 16 bases unmatched. This CDR3 has 14 residues. The CDR3 DNA reads TGTGCCAGCACCACCAGAGGACAGGCGCCGGGTGCTTTCTTT. It specifies CASTTRGQAPGAFF.

This clonotype came up a few times. The chain recombines TRBV7-9 with TRBJ1-2; D remains ambiguous. V was trimmed by 5 bases and J by 4 bases, leaving 14 bases between them. The CDR3 length is 14 residues. Germline CDR1 is SEHNR and CDR2 is FQNEAQ (reference sequence). The CDR3 bases are TGTGCCAGCAGCCGTGATGGACCCCGCTATGGCTACACCTTC. It specifies CASSRDGPRYGYTF. Together with reference TRBV7-9 and TRBJ1-2, the CDR3 gives the full variable domain: DTGVSQNPRHKITKRGQNVTFRCDPISEHNRLYWYRQTLGQGPEFLTYFQNEAQLEKSRLLSDRFSAERPKGSFSTLEIQRTEQGDSAMYLCASSRDGPRYGYTFGSGTRLTVV.

The chain employs TRBV7-2 and TRBJ2-4; 13 nucleotides align to TRBD2. CDR1 and CDR2 from the germline V gene are SGHTA and FQGNSA. The CDR3 runs 16 residues. V shed 6 bases and J 6 bases; nucleotides not matched to a gene: 8. CDR3 region: CASRLAGGDQGNIQYF. The DNA of the CDR3 is TGTGCCAGCAGACTAGCGGGAGGGGACCAAGGAAACATTCAGTACTTC.

This clonotype was counted only a few times. The chain has TRBV12-3 or TRBV12-4 and TRBJ2-2; perhaps TRBD2 as D (6 bases). Trimming stripped 3 bases from V and 6 bases from J, with 14 bases between. The CDR3 totals 15 residues. Written as DNA, the CDR3 is TGTGCCAGCAGTTTCCCCCGAGGAGGGGCCGGGGAGCTGTTTTTT. Translated, it gives CASSFPRGGAGELFF.

This clonotype has a handful of counts. The chain couples TRBV6-5 to TRBJ2-7; TRBD1 agrees at 10 bases. Germline CDR1 and CDR2: MNHEY and SVGAGI. The V segment lost 5 bases and the J segment 3 bases; nucleotides outside the gene matches: 10. This CDR3 is built from 16 residues. CDR3 nucleotides: TGTGCCAGCAGTAACCATGGGACAGGGGTAGTCTACGAGCAGTACTTC. Its protein is CASSNHGTGVVYEQYF.

This clonotype showed up many times. This chain joins TRBV7-8 and TRBJ1-4; D is possibly TRBD1 (5 bases). Deletions cut 2 bases from V and 3 bases from J, with 10 bases between. Germline-derived CDR1 and CDR2 are SGHVS and FQNEAQ. The CDR3 totals 15 residues. CDR3 bases: TGTGCCAGCAGCTTATCTGGACACCCTAATGAAAAACTGTTTTTT. As protein: CASSLSGHPNEKLFF.

The chain uses TRBV6-5 and TRBJ2-3, with 13 bases matching TRBD2. There are 15 residues in the CDR3. Germline V gene sequence: CDR1 MNHEY, CDR2 SVGAGI. V lost 4 bases and J lost 4; bases outside the gene matches: 2. CDR3 sequence: CASSSGLAGPDTQYF. In nucleotides, the CDR3 is TGTGCCAGCAGTTCGGGACTAGCGGGGCCAGATACGCAGTATTTT.

This clonotype was picked up a small number of times. V is TRBV15 and J is TRBJ2-7; D call uncertain. This CDR3 is built from 13 residues. V was shortened by 1 base and J by 3 bases, with 7 bases between the two germline ends. Germline loops: CDR1 LNHNV, CDR2 YYDKDF (reference sequence). The CDR3 region is CATSRAAFYEQYF. CDR3 nucleotides: TGTGCCACCAGCAGAGCCGCCTTCTACGAGCAGTACTTC.

CDR3 in DNA: TGTGCCAGCAGCACAGGGGGACCCTACGAGCAGTACTTC. Protein: CASSTGGPYEQYF. V usage is TRBV2 and J usage is TRBJ2-7, with 8 bases that match TRBD1. Per germline, CDR1 SNHLY and CDR2 FYNNEI. V shed 6 bases, J shed 2 bases, and the junction held 3 bases outside the gene matches. The CDR3 contains 13 residues. Combining the CDR3 with reference TRBV2 and TRBJ2-7 gives the whole variable domain EPEVTQTPSHQVTQMGQEVILRCVPISNHLYFYWYRQILGQKVEFLVSFYNNEISEKSEIFDDQFSVERPDGSNFTLKIRSTKLEDSAMYFCASSTGGPYEQYFGPGTRLTVT.

The V and J genes are TRBV10-3 and TRBJ2-1; 12 bases line up with TRBD2. Germline CDR1 is ENHRY and CDR2 is SYGVKD. The CDR3 sequence is 16 residues long. V dropped 4 bases and J dropped 5; count of bases not matched to a gene: 6. The CDR3 reads CAISGRLAGEDNEQFF. The CDR3 DNA reads TGTGCCATCAGTGGAAGACTAGCGGGAGAGGACAATGAGCAGTTCTTC.

This chain joins TRBV28 and TRBJ1-2, with no clear D. CDR1 MDHEN and CDR2 SYDVKM come from the germline V gene. This CDR3 region has 13 residues. Trimming removed 6 bases from V and 1 base from J, with 9 bases in between. The CDR3 nucleotides read TGTGCCAGCAGCTCTACCGTTAACTATGGCTACACCTTC. Its translation: CASSSTVNYGYTF.

The chain couples TRBV20-1 to TRBJ1-5; D is uncertain. The CDR3 length is 15 residues. Germline-derived CDR1 and CDR2 are DFQATT and SNEGSKA (reference sequence). Between the trimmed V and J ends, which lost 1 base and 0 bases, there was a span of 10 bases. The CDR3 DNA follows: TGCAGTGCTAGAGTGGCGGCCAGTAGCAATCAGCCCCAGCATTTT. It specifies CSARVAASSNQPQHF.

This sequence joins TRBV12-3 or TRBV12-4 and TRBJ1-5; possible D gene TRBD1, 5 bases. The V end was cut by 1 base, the J end by 4 bases, with 11 bases between. The CDR3 has 15 amino acids. DNA for the CDR3: TGTGCCAGCAGTTTAGGGGGCAAAATAAATCAGCCCCAGCATTTT. This gives the protein CASSLGGKINQPQHF.